Listed here are 28 T cell receptor beta chains from one sample, sequenced in a study of OX40 agonist ivuxolimab in advanced cancers. The library was generated by the immunoSEQ multiplex PCR assay. TCRdb stores this immuneACCESS table with in-frame sequences only. Part of the clones is absent; in the studies checked, under half of the shortfall reflects unresolved V genes, and no reason is known for the rest. The sample yields 65,000 to 80,000 clones; around 92% were counted once. The ten biggest clones cover nearly 0.55% of the sample. Material: CD4+ or CD8+ T cells sorted from blood, obtained in a trial of the OX40 agonist ivuxolimab. The receptor set was obtained from an adult with an advanced solid tumor such as melanoma, head and neck, liver or kidney cancer.

This clone was seen only once. The CDR3 region is CASSYRANSPLHF. The CDR3 bases are TGTGCCAGCAGTTACAGGGCTAATTCACCCCTCCACTTT. This chain links TRBV27 with TRBJ1-6; D may be TRBD1 (6 bases). Germline V gives CDR1 MNHEY, CDR2 SMNVEV (reference sequence). The CDR3 has 13 amino acids. V was trimmed by 4 bases and J by 6 bases, leaving 7 bases between them.

V is TRBV6-6 and J is TRBJ2-5; the D is unclear. CDR3 size: 11 residues. V shed 5 bases and J shed 1 base, with 2 bases lying between them. The V gene's germline CDR1 is MNHNY and CDR2 SVGAGI (reference sequence). The CDR3 sequence is CASSPQETQYF. CDR3 nucleotides: TGTGCCAGCAGTCCCCAAGAGACCCAGTACTTC.

The chain is built from TRBV5-1 and TRBJ2-6, with TRBD2 identical over 11 bases. The V gene end was trimmed by 4 bases and the J gene end by 0 bases; junction bases not matched to a gene: 12. There are 20 residues in the CDR3. Germline assignment: CDR1 SGHRS and CDR2 YFSETQ. The CDR3 here is CASSDFGLAGLDSGANVLTF. In DNA, the CDR3 is TGCGCCAGCAGCGACTTCGGACTAGCGGGCCTGGACTCTGGGGCCAACGTCCTGACTTTC.

The rearrangement joins TRBV19 to TRBJ2-5; TRBD1 matches at 8 bases. Germline V CDR1 and CDR2: LNHDA, SQIVND (reference sequence). With V trimmed by 3 bases and J by 5 bases, 5 bases remained unmatched. The CDR3 runs to 14 residues. The CDR3: CASSMPGGVETQYF. In DNA form, the CDR3 reads TGTGCCAGTAGTATGCCAGGGGGCGTCGAGACCCAGTACTTC.

The CDR3 sequence is CASSSQPGQGNEQYF. As DNA, the CDR3 is TGTGCCAGCAGCTCTCAGCCGGGACAGGGGAACGAGCAGTACTTC. The genes are TRBV7-3 and TRBJ2-7; 10 bases agree with TRBD1. Germline CDR1 reads SGHTA; CDR2 reads FQGTGA. The junction had 8 bases not matched to a gene; V was cut back by 4 bases and J by 5 bases. CDR3 size: 15 residues.

V gene TRBV6-1 combines with J gene TRBJ2-7; D perhaps matches TRBD1 (6 bases). CDR3 length equals 15 residues. V was pared by 7 bases and J by 0 bases, with 16 bases between. Germline V gene data show CDR1 as MNHNS and CDR2 as SASEGT. The CDR3 DNA sequence: TGTGCCAGCACGCCGTTGGAGGACAGCTCCTACGAGCAGTACTTC. Translated: CASTPLEDSSYEQYF.

The chain uses TRBV27 and TRBJ2-2, with D unresolved. This CDR3 region has 18 residues. V lost 4 bases and J 4 bases, leaving 22 bases between the germline ends. Germline V gene sequence: CDR1 MNHEY, CDR2 SMNVEV (reference sequence). CDR3 coding DNA: TGTGCCAGCAGTTCCTCGGGCAGGTTTCGCCAGAGCACCGGGGAGCTGTTTTTT. As protein: CASSSSGRFRQSTGELFF.

This chain uses TRBV13 with TRBJ2-7; the match to TRBD2 covers 14 bases. The CDR3 consists of 16 residues. V lost 5 bases, J lost 5 bases, and 8 bases stayed unmatched. Germline lookup yields CDR1 PRHDT and CDR2 FYEKMQ (reference sequence). The CDR3 coding sequence is TGTGCCAGCAGCACAGGACTAGCGGGAGGAATTCACGAGCAGTACTTC. Protein sequence: CASSTGLAGGIHEQYF.

The chain links TRBV27 to TRBJ2-5, with a weak D call TRBD1 (6 bases). Per germline, CDR1 MNHEY and CDR2 SMNVEV (reference sequence). The CDR3 sequence is 15 residues long. V lost 6 bases, J lost 7 bases, and 21 bases lay in between. CDR3 in DNA: TGTGCCAGCAGACCCACGACAGGTGCCCCAGGGACCCAGTACTTC. Amino acid sequence: CASRPTTGAPGTQYF.

The chain joins TRBV7-2 to TRBJ2-5, with TRBD1 matching 11 bases. V trimming: 5 bases; J trimming: 5 bases; junction bases outside the gene matches: 7. Germline V gene data show CDR1 as SGHTA and CDR2 as FQGNSA. This CDR3 region has 15 residues. The CDR3, as DNA: TGTGCCAGCAGCCTCGGACAGGGGGCATGGGAGACCCAGTACTTC. This gives the protein CASSLGQGAWETQYF. The complete variable domain, with remaining parts taken from reference TRBV7-2 and TRBJ2-5, reads GAGVSQSPSNKVTEKGKDVELRCDPISGHTALYWYRQSLGQGLEFLIYFQGNSAPDKSGLPSDRFSAERTGGSVSTLTIQRTQQEDSAVYLCASSLGQGAWETQYFGPGTRLLVL.

The chain combines TRBV4-2 with TRBJ1-2; no definite D call. Germline-derived CDR1 and CDR2 are LGHNA and YNFKEQ. The germline V and J ends were trimmed by 1 base and 8 bases, with 20 bases remaining between them. This CDR3 has 16 amino acids. This chain's CDR3 is CASSQAVTGNYVGYTF. The CDR3 DNA is TGTGCCAGCAGCCAAGCGGTGACGGGAAACTATGTAGGCTACACCTTC.

The chain is built from TRBV27 and TRBJ2-7; no definite D call. This CDR3 is 14 amino acids long. The V and J ends lost 2 bases and 2 bases respectively, with 10 bases between them. Germline-derived CDR1 and CDR2 are MNHEY and SMNVEV (reference sequence). Here the CDR3 DNA reads TGTGCCAGCAGTTTAGCCCCCCGGGCCTACGAGCAGTACTTC. Residues: CASSLAPRAYEQYF.

The chain combines TRBV19 with TRBJ1-6; D may be TRBD1 (6 bases). The germline gives CDR1 LNHDA, CDR2 SQIVND (reference sequence). The CDR3 is made up of 16 amino acids. V was cut by 6 bases and J by 7 bases, with 19 bases left in between. This CDR3 reads CASRLSRVGGNSPLHF. The CDR3 region has the DNA TGTGCCAGTAGGCTGTCCCGGGTCGGGGGCAATTCACCCCTCCACTTT.

The chain is built from TRBV21-1 and TRBJ1-3. TRBV21-1 is listed as a pseudogene. The CDR3 consists of 14 residues. CDR3: CASSSSGVGNTIYF. CDR3 in DNA: TGTGCCAGCAGCTCAAGCGGAGTGGGAAACACCATATATTTT.

The chain has TRBV19 and TRBJ2-7; D is possibly TRBD1 or TRBD2 (5 bases each). The germline gives CDR1 LNHDA, CDR2 SQIVND (reference sequence). V lost 1 base and J lost 2, with 15 bases in between. This CDR3 has 16 residues. The DNA of the CDR3 is TGTGCCAGTAGTATAGTAGGTGGGACCGCGACCTACGAGCAGTACTTC. It is translated as CASSIVGGTATYEQYF.

V and J are TRBV28 and TRBJ2-7, with D perhaps being TRBD1 or TRBD2 (6 bases each). Germline CDR1 reads MDHEN; CDR2 reads SYDVKM. The CDR3 runs 16 residues. V lost 4 bases to trimming and J lost 3 bases, with 19 bases between them. This chain's CDR3 is CASSSGLGGGIYEQYF. CDR3 DNA: TGTGCCAGCAGTTCGGGTTTGGGGGGCGGGATCTACGAGCAGTACTTC.

The rearrangement joins TRBV5-1 to TRBJ2-5; D is perhaps TRBD1 (6 bases). V was trimmed by 0 bases and J by 5 bases, leaving 14 bases between them. The CDR3 is 15 amino acids. Germline V gene sequence: CDR1 SGHRS, CDR2 YFSETQ. CDR3 bases: TGCGCCAGCAGCTTGGGAAACAGGGAGTGGGAGACCCAGTACTTC. Translation gives CASSLGNREWETQYF.

The chain has TRBV5-1 and TRBJ2-1; 10 positions agree with TRBD1. The CDR3 spans 15 residues. J was trimmed by 2 bases and V by 4 bases; bases with no gene match: 3. Per the germline V gene, CDR1 is SGHRS and CDR2 is YFSETQ. This CDR3 reads CASSRGTGAYNEQFF. The CDR3 coding sequence is TGCGCCAGCAGCCGCGGGACAGGGGCCTACAATGAGCAGTTCTTC. Drawing the rest from reference TRBV5-1 and TRBJ2-1, the complete variable domain is KAGVTQTPRYLIKTRGQQVTLSCSPISGHRSVSWYQQTPGQGLQFLFEYFSETQRNKGNFPGRFSGRQFSNSRSEMNVSTLELGDSALYLCASSRGTGAYNEQFFGPGTRLTVL.

This clone was detected once. Within the sample, other DNA sequences also encode this same CDR3. This chain uses TRBV5-4 with TRBJ2-3; no firm D call. CDR1 and CDR2 (germline): SGHNT, YYREEE (reference sequence). Trimming removed 0 bases at V and 2 bases at J, with 7 bases between. This CDR3 has 14 amino acids. CDR3 bases: TGTGCCAGCAGCTTGGGACCTTACACAGATACGCAGTATTTT. Its translation is CASSLGPYTDTQYF.

This chain uses TRBV5-1 with TRBJ2-7; the match to TRBD2 covers 9 bases. The V gene end was trimmed by 0 bases and the J gene end by 3 bases; junction bases not matched to a gene: 7. Germline CDR1 and CDR2: SGHRS and YFSETQ. The CDR3 has 16 residues. CDR3 sequence (DNA): TGCGCCAGCAGCTTGGGGCTAGCGGGATGGAACTACGAGCAGTACTTC. This encodes CASSLGLAGWNYEQYF.

The CDR3 nucleotides read TGCGCCAGCAGCCGGGGACTAGCGGGGTACAATGAGCAGTTCTTC. This codes for CASSRGLAGYNEQFF. The chain uses TRBV4-3 and TRBJ2-1; 13 nucleotides align to TRBD2. The CDR3 is made up of 15 amino acids. Germline V gives CDR1 LGHNA, CDR2 YSLEER. Germline trimming cut 4 bases from V and 4 bases from J; bases unmatched to any gene: 1.

The chain has TRBV19 and TRBJ2-7; 12 bases align to TRBD2. CDR3 size: 14 residues. The J segment lost 3 bases and the V segment lost 5 bases, leaving 2 bases of the junction unmatched. The germline gives CDR1 LNHDA, CDR2 SQIVND (reference sequence). The CDR3 DNA follows: TGTGCCAGTAGTGGACTAGCGGGATTCTACGAGCAGTACTTC. Protein product: CASSGLAGFYEQYF.

Comments on this clone: Its ends do not fully match the called genes, so a read error is possible. The chain has TRBV18 and TRBJ2-7, with D possibly TRBD1 on 5 matching bases. Germline V gives CDR1 KGHSH, CDR2 LQKENI. This CDR3 contains 14 residues. In DNA, the CDR3 is TGTGCCAGCTCATCGGATACCTTAAGACAGAACCGGAACTTC. This sequence encodes CASSSDTLRQNRNF.

The V gene is TRBV5-1, the J gene TRBJ2-3; D remains unclear. This CDR3 is 16 amino acids long. With 0 bases removed from V and 0 bases from J, the gap between germline ends came to 11 bases. CDR1 SGHRS and CDR2 YFSETQ come from the germline V gene. CDR3 bases: TGCGCCAGCAGCTTGGGCCTTGGGTACAGCACAGATACGCAGTATTTT. Translated, it gives CASSLGLGYSTDTQYF.

V is TRBV7-3 and J is TRBJ1-2; 7 positions agree with TRBD1. This CDR3 contains 13 residues. J lost 6 bases, V lost 5 bases, and 6 bases had no gene match. Germline CDR1 reads SGHTA; CDR2 reads FQGTGA. As DNA, the CDR3 is TGTGCCAGCAGCCCGACAGGGTTTGATGGCTACACCTTC. Residues: CASSPTGFDGYTF.

This clone was seen only once. The chain employs TRBV5-1 and TRBJ2-3; 7 positions match TRBD1. This CDR3 is 15 amino acids long. J gave up 2 bases and V 0 bases, and 3 bases lay outside the gene matches. Per the germline V gene, CDR1 is SGHRS and CDR2 is YFSETQ. In DNA form, the CDR3 reads TGCGCCAGCAGCTTGGGGGGACAGAACACAGATACGCAGTATTTT. It codes for CASSLGGQNTDTQYF.

This sequence joins TRBV5-1 and TRBJ2-7, with D perhaps TRBD2 (6 bases). The CDR3 covers 14 residues. Trimming took 3 bases from V and 3 from J, leaving 13 bases between them. Per the germline V gene, CDR1 is SGHRS and CDR2 is YFSETQ. DNA of the CDR3: TGCGCCAGCAGCTCGCAGGGAGGAAGCTACGAGCAGTACTTC. It encodes CASSSQGGSYEQYF.

The chain has TRBV2 and TRBJ2-5; weak D call: TRBD2 (5 bases). Trimming pared 9 bases from V and 2 bases from J, leaving 13 bases between. The V gene's germline CDR1 is SNHLY and CDR2 FYNNEI. This CDR3 spans 13 amino acids. The DNA for the CDR3 is TGTGCCAGGAGTTTAGCGAGTCAAGAGACCCAGTACTTC. The encoded protein is CARSLASQETQYF. Full variable domain (missing parts from reference TRBV2 and TRBJ2-5): EPEVTQTPSHQVTQMGQEVILRCVPISNHLYFYWYRQILGQKVEFLVSFYNNEISEKSEIFDDQFSVERPDGSNFTLKIRSTKLEDSAMYFCARSLASQETQYFGPGTRLLVL.